Presented here are 6 T cell receptor beta chains from one specimen sequenced in a study of OX40 agonist ivuxolimab in advanced cancers. Here immunoSEQ multiplex PCR was the method, and the copy in TCRdb shows in-frame clones only, minus some. Of 30,000 or so clones detected, about 82% appear once; the ten largest clones hold 23%. The specimen was CD4+ or CD8+ T cells sorted from blood, collected in a trial of the OX40 agonist ivuxolimab. Source of these receptors: an adult with an advanced solid tumor such as melanoma, head and neck, liver or kidney cancer.

The chain has TRBV6-4 and TRBJ2-3, with 10 bases identical to TRBD2. Germline V gives CDR1 MRHNA, CDR2 SNTAGT. CDR3 length: 18 residues. Unmatched junction bases numbered 16, after V lost 6 bases and J lost 4 bases. The CDR3 protein is CASSRGEDTSGDADTQYF. As DNA, the CDR3 is TGTGCCAGCAGCCGCGGAGAAGATACTAGCGGGGATGCAGATACGCAGTATTTT.

V and J are TRBV4-1 and TRBJ2-1; 14 bases align to TRBD2. The J segment lost 3 bases and the V segment lost 4 bases, leaving 2 bases of the junction unmatched. The CDR3 is made up of 16 amino acids. Germline V gene sequence: CDR1 MGHRA, CDR2 YSYEKL. CDR3 protein: CASSLGTSGSYNEQFF. The CDR3 DNA sequence: TGCGCCAGCAGCCTCGGGACTAGCGGGAGCTACAATGAGCAGTTCTTC.

J is TRBJ2-7 and V is TRBV27, with 10 nucleotides matching TRBD1. Trimming removed 8 bases from V and 5 bases from J; junction bases left unmatched: 3. This CDR3 is built from 12 residues. Looked up from germline, CDR1 is MNHEY and CDR2 is SMNVEV (reference sequence). The CDR3, as DNA: TGTGCCAGCCGGGACAGGGGCGACGAGCAGTACTTC. Residues: CASRDRGDEQYF.

The chain joins TRBV28 to TRBJ1-2; possible D gene TRBD1, 5 bases. The CDR3 is 13 residues long. With 3 bases removed from V and 2 bases from J, the gap between germline ends came to 7 bases. Germline V lookup: CDR1 MDHEN, CDR2 SYDVKM. The CDR3 DNA is TGTGCCAGCAGTTTGGGGGGAAACTATGGCTACACCTTC. Its translation: CASSLGGNYGYTF.

The genes are TRBV4-3 and TRBJ1-5, with 9 bases identical to TRBD1. CDR1 is LGHNA, CDR2 YSLEER, per germline. This CDR3 region has 15 residues. Trimming removed 3 bases from V and 5 bases from J; junction bases left unmatched: 5. The CDR3 DNA sequence: TGCGCCAGCAGCCACGGTGACAGGGGGGATCAGCCCCAGCATTTT. This sequence encodes CASSHGDRGDQPQHF.

In this sample, this clone turned up once. The chain links TRBV5-1 to TRBJ2-7, with D tentatively TRBD2 (5 bases). There are 13 residues in the CDR3. Germline V gives CDR1 SGHRS, CDR2 YFSETQ. Trimming pared 5 bases from V and 4 bases from J, leaving 13 bases between. As DNA, the CDR3 is TGCGCCAGCAGTTGGCGGGCGGAGTACGAGCAGTACTTC. This sequence encodes CASSWRAEYEQYF.